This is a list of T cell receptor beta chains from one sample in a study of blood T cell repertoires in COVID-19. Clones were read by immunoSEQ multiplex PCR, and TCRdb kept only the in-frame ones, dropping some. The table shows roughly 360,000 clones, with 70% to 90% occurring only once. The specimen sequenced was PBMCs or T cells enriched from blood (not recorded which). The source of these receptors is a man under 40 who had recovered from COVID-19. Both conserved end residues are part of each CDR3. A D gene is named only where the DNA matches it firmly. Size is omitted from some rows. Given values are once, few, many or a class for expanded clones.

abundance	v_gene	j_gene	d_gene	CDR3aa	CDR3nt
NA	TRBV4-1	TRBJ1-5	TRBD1	CASSQESQGAGQPQHF	TGCGCCAGCAGCCAAGAATCACAGGGGGCGGGTCAGCCCCAGCATTTT
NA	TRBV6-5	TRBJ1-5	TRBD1	CASSSDRVGNQPQHF	TGTGCCAGCAGCTCGGACAGGGTGGGCAATCAGCCCCAGCATTTT
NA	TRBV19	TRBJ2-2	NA	CATSGIVGYTGELFF	TGTGCCACCTCGGGGATCGTCGGGTACACCGGGGAGCTGTTTTTT
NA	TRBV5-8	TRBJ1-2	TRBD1	CASSSRTGGLNYGYTF	TGTGCCAGCAGCTCCCGGACAGGGGGCTTAAACTATGGCTACACCTTC
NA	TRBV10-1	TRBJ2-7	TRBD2	CASSEHGTGGYEQYF	TGCGCCAGCAGTGAACACGGTACGGGGGGTTACGAGCAGTACTTC
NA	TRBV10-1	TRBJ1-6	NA	CASSDQGSSPLHF	TGCGCCAGCAGTGACCAGGGATCTTCACCCCTCCACTTT
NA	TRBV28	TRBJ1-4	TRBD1	CASTEGGQVGEKLFF	TGTGCCAGCACCGAAGGGGGCCAGGTGGGCGAAAAACTGTTTTTT
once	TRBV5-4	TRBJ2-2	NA	CASSLVGQTNTGELFF	TGTGCCAGCAGCTTGGTAGGACAGACGAACACCGGGGAGCTGTTTTTT
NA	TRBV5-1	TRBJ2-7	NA	CASSLSRKGEEQYF	TGCGCCAGCAGCTTGAGCCGGAAGGGGGAAGAGCAGTACTTC
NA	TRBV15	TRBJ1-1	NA	CATSRDRGSPTEAFF	TGTGCCACCAGCAGAGATCGGGGGTCGCCCACTGAAGCTTTCTTT
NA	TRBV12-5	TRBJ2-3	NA	CASGTFTDTQYF	TGTGCTAGTGGGACTTTCACAGATACGCAGTATTTT
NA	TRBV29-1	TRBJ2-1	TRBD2	CSVTGGTYNEQFF	TGCAGCGTTACGGGGGGGACCTACAATGAGCAGTTCTTC
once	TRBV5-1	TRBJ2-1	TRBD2	CASSLRTSGAVSSYNEQFF	TGCGCCAGCAGCTTGCGGACTAGCGGGGCAGTGAGCTCCTACAATGAGCAGTTCTTC
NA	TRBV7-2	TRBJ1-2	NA	CASDSGIYGYTF	TGTGCCAGCGACTCGGGAATCTATGGCTACACCTTC
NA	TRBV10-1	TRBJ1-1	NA	CASSESVGGAFF	TGCGCCAGCAGTGAGTCGGTGGGGGGAGCTTTCTTT
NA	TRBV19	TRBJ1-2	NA	CASSSEQSLSGYTF	TGTGCCAGTAGTTCAGAACAGTCCCTTTCCGGCTACACCTTC